The source of this T cell receptor (beta chain) is a study of T cell repertoires in cytomegalovirus infection. Study context: Public signatures in TCR beta pointed to CMV infection and matching HLA type.

The CDR3 contains 12 residues. Between the trimmed V and J ends, which lost 3 bases and 7 bases, there was a span of 9 bases. Germline CDR1 SEHNR, CDR2 FQNEAQ (reference sequence). TCRdb passed the reads through MiXCR, listing each CDR3 protein once. The profile covers around 900,000 distinct CDR3 sequences, with around 30% appearing a single time and over 12% taken by the ten largest. Study-level findings and limits: Ex vivo, HLA-C-restricted CMV-specific TCR beta clonotypes prevailed over the rest of the response.

This clonotype was counted a few times. Its antigen is undetermined. This specimen was cultured CD8+ T cells from PBMCs, taken from culture after CMV antigen stimulation. The sequence derives from a human donor in good health (CMV status not recorded). Some clones in this sample may be carry-over from other donors' samples. V usage is TRBV7-9 and J usage is TRBJ1-1, with D possibly TRBD1 on 6 matching bases. This CDR3 is CASSFQGSEAFF. CDR3 nucleotides: TGTGCCAGCAGCTTTCAGGGGAGTGAAGCTTTCTTT.